The rows below give T cell receptor beta chains drawn from one sample of a study of beta chain features in type 1 diabetes. The data were produced by immunoSEQ multiplex PCR, yet TCRdb's version contains in-frame clones alone and is incomplete. Of over 650,000 clones listed, more than 13% were seen once; the top ten hold just under 0.04%. The sample taken for sequencing was naive CD4+ T cells from blood. The origin of the receptors is a man aged 18 to 35 with type 1 diabetes. CDR3s include the opening cysteine and the closing phenylalanine or tryptophan. Each record gives: J gene, V gene, clone size, CDR3 length, D gene, CDR3 DNA, CDR3 protein. A D gene is named only where the DNA matches it firmly. Expanded clones are given a class, and other clones once, few, many or no size at all.

TRBJ2-2	TRBV7-3	once	15	-	TGTGCCAGCAGTCTAGGCCTCGTGAACACCGGGGAGCTGTTTTTT	CASSLGLVNTGELFF
TRBJ1-5	TRBV2	-	15	TRBD1	TGTGCCAGCAGTCTACAGGGGGTTAGCAATCAGCCCCAGCATTTT	CASSLQGVSNQPQHF
TRBJ1-2	TRBV25-1	-	13	-	TGTGCCAGCAGTGCACAGGGAGGCTATGGCTACACCTTC	CASSAQGGYGYTF
TRBJ2-1	TRBV6-5	-	13	-	TGTGCCAGCAGGGTCGGAGGGCGAAATGAGCAGTTCTTC	CASRVGGRNEQFF
TRBJ2-7	TRBV9	-	14	-	TGTGCCAGCAGCGTAGCATCGGGGACTTACGAGCAGTACTTC	CASSVASGTYEQYF
TRBJ2-3	TRBV4-2	-	13	-	TGTGCCAGCAGCCAGACTCCTCAGGATACGCAGTATTTT	CASSQTPQDTQYF
TRBJ2-3	TRBV30	few	12	-	TGTGCCTGGAGCGGTTCCGGGGATACGCAGTATTTT	CAWSGSGDTQYF
TRBJ2-1	TRBV30	-	14	-	TGTGCCTGGAGTGCCAGAATCTCCTACAATGAGCAGTTCTTC	CAWSARISYNEQFF
TRBJ1-1	TRBV29-1	few	15	-	TGCAGCGTTGAAAAAAATCCTGGCAGCAACACTGAAGCTTTCTTT	CSVEKNPGSNTEAFF
TRBJ1-1	TRBV29-1	-	14	-	TGCAGCGTTACGGATGTACAGGGCAACACTGAAGCTTTCTTT	CSVTDVQGNTEAFF
TRBJ1-1	TRBV30	-	12	TRBD1	TGTGCCTGGAGTACAGGGGGAACTGAAGCTTTCTTT	CAWSTGGTEAFF
TRBJ1-1	TRBV7-8	-	14	-	TGTGCCAGCAGCTTAGGTTTTAAGAACACTGAAGCTTTCTTT	CASSLGFKNTEAFF
TRBJ2-2	TRBV14	-	14	TRBD2	TGTGCCAGCAGGAGCGGGGGGCACACCGGGGAGCTGTTTTTT	CASRSGGHTGELFF
TRBJ2-5	TRBV9	few	15	-	TGTGCCAGCAGCCGGGGGTCTACCACAGCGGAGACCCAGTACTTC	CASSRGSTTAETQYF
TRBJ2-1	TRBV30	few	13	-	TGTGCCTGGAGTGTACCGGGCAGCAATGAGCAGTTCTTC	CAWSVPGSNEQFF
TRBJ2-1	TRBV29-1	few	17	TRBD2	TGCAGCGTTGAAGACCGGAAGGGACTAGCGGGAGCGAATGAGCAGTTCTTC	CSVEDRKGLAGANEQFF
TRBJ2-1	TRBV19	-	15	-	TGTGCCAGCCGTCCCGGGGGCCTCCTCTACAATGAGCAGTTCTTC	CASRPGGLLYNEQFF
TRBJ2-1	TRBV7-9	-	15	TRBD2	TGTGCCAGCAGCTTGGTACTAGCGCCCCTGGGTGAGCAGTTCTTC	CASSLVLAPLGEQFF
TRBJ2-1	TRBV9	-	16	TRBD2	TGTGCCAGCAGCATTGGGACTAGCATTTCTTACAATGAGCAGTTCTTC	CASSIGTSISYNEQFF
TRBJ2-7	TRBV5-1	-	16	TRBD1	TGCGCCAGCAGCTTGGCCGGGACAGCGGACCCCTACGAGCAGTACTTC	CASSLAGTADPYEQYF
TRBJ2-1	TRBV7-2	few	13	-	TGTGCCAGCAGCCAAGTTGGGGACAATGAGCAGTTCTTC	CASSQVGDNEQFF
TRBJ2-6	TRBV19	few	14	-	TGTGCCAGTAGCACCCCCTCCGGGGCCAACGTCCTGACTTTC	CASSTPSGANVLTF
TRBJ2-3	TRBV4-2	few	16	TRBD1	TGTGCCAGCAGCCAAGGTATAGACAGGGGCGCAGATACGCAGTATTTT	CASSQGIDRGADTQYF
TRBJ2-2	TRBV13	few	14	-	TGTGCCAGCAGAACGACACGGGCGACCGGGGAGCTGTTTTTT	CASRTTRATGELFF
TRBJ1-2	TRBV28	few	14	-	TGTGCCAGCAGTCCAGGGACGGGGATCGATGGCTACACCTTC	CASSPGTGIDGYTF
TRBJ1-6	TRBV7-2	-	13	-	TGTGCCAGCAGGCCCGCGGGTGATTCACCCCTCCACTTT	CASRPAGDSPLHF
TRBJ1-4	TRBV29-1	-	13	-	TGCAGCGTCCGACCAGCAACTAATGAAAAACTGTTTTTT	CSVRPATNEKLFF
TRBJ1-4	TRBV5-6	-	16	TRBD1	TGTGCCAGCAGCTTTATGGGGACAGGGGAGGGTGAAAAACTGTTTTTT	CASSFMGTGEGEKLFF
TRBJ1-3	TRBV29-1	-	19	-	TGCAGCGTTGTAACGTTTGAGGCGGCGGCCTCAGACTCTGGAAACACCATATATTTT	CSVVTFEAAASDSGNTIYF
TRBJ2-4	TRBV11-1	-	14	-	TGTGCCAGCAGCTTCGGCCCAGCCAAAAACATTCAGTACTTC	CASSFGPAKNIQYF
TRBJ2-4	TRBV6-1	few	18	-	TGTGCCAGCAGTAAAGTACAGTCCAATGCAAGAGCGACAAACATTCAGTACTTC	CASSKVQSNARATNIQYF
TRBJ1-4	TRBV7-2	-	15	-	TGTGCCAGCAGCTCTATATGGGGCATTGAGGAAAAACTGTTTTTT	CASSSIWGIEEKLFF
TRBJ1-2	TRBV30	few	14	-	TGTGCCTGGAGTGGACAGCTAACTAACTATGGCTACACCTTC	CAWSGQLTNYGYTF
TRBJ2-5	TRBV5-4	-	13	-	TGTGCCAGCAGCTTTCCGGGGCAAGAGACCCAGTACTTC	CASSFPGQETQYF